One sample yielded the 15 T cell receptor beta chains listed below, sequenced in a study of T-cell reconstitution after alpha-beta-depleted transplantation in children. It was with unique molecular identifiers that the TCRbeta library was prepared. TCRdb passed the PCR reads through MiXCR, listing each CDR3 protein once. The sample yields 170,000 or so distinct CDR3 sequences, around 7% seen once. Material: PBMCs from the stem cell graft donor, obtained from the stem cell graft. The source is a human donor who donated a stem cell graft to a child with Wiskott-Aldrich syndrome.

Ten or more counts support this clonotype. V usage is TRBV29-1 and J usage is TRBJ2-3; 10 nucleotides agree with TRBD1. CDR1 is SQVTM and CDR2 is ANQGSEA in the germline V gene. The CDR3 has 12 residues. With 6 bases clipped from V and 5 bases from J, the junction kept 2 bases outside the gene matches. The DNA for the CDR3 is TGCAGCGTGGACAGGGGGATAGATACGCAGTATTTT. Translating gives CSVDRGIDTQYF.

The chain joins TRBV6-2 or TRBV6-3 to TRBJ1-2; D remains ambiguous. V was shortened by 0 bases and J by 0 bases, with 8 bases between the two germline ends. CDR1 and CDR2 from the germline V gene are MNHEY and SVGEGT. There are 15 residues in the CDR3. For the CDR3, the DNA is TGTGCCAGCAGTTACTCGGGTCGGCCTAACTATGGCTACACCTTC. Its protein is CASSYSGRPNYGYTF.

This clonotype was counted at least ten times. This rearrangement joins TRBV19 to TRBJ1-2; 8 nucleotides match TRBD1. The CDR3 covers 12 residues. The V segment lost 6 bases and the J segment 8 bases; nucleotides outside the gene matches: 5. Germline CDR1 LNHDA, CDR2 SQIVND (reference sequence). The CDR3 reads CASRGQVDGYTF. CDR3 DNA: TGTGCCAGTAGGGGACAGGTAGACGGCTACACCTTC.

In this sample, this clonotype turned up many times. CDR3 in DNA: TGCGCCAGCAGCTTGGATCCATCGCCTAGCACAGATACGCAGTATTTT. Residues: CASSLDPSPSTDTQYF. The rearrangement joins TRBV5-1 to TRBJ2-3; D gene ambiguous. This CDR3 has 16 amino acids. Germline CDR1 reads SGHRS; CDR2 reads YFSETQ. Deletions cut 0 bases from V and 0 bases from J, with 11 bases between.

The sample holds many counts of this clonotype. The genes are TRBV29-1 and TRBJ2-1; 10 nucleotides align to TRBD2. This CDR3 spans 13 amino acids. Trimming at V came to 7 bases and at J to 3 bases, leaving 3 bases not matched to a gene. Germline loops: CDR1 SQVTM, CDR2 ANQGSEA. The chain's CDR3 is CSGGLANYNEQFF. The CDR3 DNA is TGCAGCGGGGGACTAGCGAACTACAATGAGCAGTTCTTC.

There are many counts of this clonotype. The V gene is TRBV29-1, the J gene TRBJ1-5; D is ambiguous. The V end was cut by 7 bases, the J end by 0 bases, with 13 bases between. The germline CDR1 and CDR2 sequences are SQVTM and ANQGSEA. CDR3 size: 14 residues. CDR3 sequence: CSGLPPNSNQPQHF. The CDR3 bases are TGCAGCGGACTGCCTCCGAATAGCAATCAGCCCCAGCATTTT.

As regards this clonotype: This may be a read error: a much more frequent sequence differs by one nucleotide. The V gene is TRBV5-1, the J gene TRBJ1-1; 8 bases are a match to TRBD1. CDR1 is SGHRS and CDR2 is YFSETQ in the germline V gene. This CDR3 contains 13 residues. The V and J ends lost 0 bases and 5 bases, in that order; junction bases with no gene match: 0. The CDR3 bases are TGCGCCAGCAGCTTGGGGGACAGGACTGAAGCTTTCTTT. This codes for CASSLGDRTEAFF.

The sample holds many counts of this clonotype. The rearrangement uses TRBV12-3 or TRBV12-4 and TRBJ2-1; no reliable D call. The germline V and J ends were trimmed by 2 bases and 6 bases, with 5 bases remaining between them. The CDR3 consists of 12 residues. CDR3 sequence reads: CASSLRPNEQFF. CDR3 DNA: TGTGCCAGCAGTTTACGGCCCAATGAGCAGTTCTTC.

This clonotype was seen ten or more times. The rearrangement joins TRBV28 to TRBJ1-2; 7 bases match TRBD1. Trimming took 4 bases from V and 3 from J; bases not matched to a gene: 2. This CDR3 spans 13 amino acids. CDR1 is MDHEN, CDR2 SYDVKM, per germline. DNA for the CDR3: TGTGCCAGCAGTTCGACAGGGCACTATGGCTACACCTTC. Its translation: CASSSTGHYGYTF.

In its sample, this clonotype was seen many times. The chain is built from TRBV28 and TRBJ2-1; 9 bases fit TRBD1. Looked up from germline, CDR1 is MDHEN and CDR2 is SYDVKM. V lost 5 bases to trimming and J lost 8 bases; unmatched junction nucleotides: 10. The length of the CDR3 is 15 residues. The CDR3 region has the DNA TGTGCCAGCAGTCAGCCCGGGACAGGGCCGGATGAGCAGTTCTTC. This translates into CASSQPGTGPDEQFF.

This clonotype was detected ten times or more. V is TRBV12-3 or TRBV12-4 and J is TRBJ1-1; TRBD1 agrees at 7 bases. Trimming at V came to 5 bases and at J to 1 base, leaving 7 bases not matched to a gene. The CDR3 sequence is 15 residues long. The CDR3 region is CASSPRGQQNTEAFF. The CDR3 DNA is TGTGCCAGCAGTCCCCGGGGACAGCAGAACACTGAAGCTTTCTTT.

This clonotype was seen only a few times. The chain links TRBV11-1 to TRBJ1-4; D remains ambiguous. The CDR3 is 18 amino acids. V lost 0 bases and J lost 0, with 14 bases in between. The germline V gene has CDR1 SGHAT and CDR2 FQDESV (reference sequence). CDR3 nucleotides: TGTGCCAGCAGCTTAGCGGTGGCAGCCCTTGCAACTAATGAAAAACTGTTTTTT. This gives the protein CASSLAVAALATNEKLFF.

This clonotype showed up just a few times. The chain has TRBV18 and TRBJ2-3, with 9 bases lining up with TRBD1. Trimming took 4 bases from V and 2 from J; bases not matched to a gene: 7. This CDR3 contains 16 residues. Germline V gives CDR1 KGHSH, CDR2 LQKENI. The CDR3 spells CASSLQTGGYTDTQYF. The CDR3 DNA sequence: TGTGCCAGCTCACTGCAGACAGGGGGTTACACAGATACGCAGTATTTT.

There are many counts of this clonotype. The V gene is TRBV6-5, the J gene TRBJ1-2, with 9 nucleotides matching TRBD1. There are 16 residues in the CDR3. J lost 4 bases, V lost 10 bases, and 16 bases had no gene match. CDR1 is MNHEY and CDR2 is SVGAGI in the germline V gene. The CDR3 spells CATEDRGKGVTYGYTF. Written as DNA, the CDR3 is TGTGCCACCGAGGACAGGGGCAAAGGTGTAACCTATGGCTACACCTTC.

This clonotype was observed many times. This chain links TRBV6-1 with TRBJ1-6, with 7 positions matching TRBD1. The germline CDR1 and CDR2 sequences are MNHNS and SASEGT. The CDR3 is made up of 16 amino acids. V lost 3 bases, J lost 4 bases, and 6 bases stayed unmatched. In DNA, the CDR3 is TGTGCCAGCAGTGACACGAACAGGGGATATAATTCACCCCTCCACTTT. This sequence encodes CASSDTNRGYNSPLHF.